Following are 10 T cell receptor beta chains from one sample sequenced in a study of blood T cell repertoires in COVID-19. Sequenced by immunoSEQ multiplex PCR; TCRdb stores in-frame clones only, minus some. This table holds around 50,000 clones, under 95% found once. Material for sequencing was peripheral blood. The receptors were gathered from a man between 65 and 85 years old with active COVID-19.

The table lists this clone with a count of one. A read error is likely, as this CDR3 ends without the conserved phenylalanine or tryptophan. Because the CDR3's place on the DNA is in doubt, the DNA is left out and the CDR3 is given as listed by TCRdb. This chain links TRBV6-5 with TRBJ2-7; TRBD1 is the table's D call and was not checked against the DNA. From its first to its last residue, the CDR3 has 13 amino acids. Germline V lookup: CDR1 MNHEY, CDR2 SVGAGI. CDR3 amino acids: CASSLMGQQAAIL.

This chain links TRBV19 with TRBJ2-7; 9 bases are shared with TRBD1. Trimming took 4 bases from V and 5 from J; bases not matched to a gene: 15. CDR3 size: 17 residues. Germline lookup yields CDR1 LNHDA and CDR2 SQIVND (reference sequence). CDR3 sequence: CASSNLRSGQGKDEQYF. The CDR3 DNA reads TGTGCCAGTAGTAATCTAAGGAGTGGACAGGGGAAGGACGAGCAGTACTTC.

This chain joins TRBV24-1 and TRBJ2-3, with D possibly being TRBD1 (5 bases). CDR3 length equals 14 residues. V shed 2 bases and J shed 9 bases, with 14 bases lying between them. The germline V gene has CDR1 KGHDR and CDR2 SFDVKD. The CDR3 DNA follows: TGTGCCACCAGTGATTCGGTGGCCAGGGAAACGCAGTATTTT. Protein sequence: CATSDSVARETQYF.

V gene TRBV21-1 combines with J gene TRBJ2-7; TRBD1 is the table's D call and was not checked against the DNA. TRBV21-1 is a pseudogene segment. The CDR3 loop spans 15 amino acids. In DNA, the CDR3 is TGTGCCAGCAGCAATGAGGCCAGGGGGAGCCACGAGCAGTACTTC. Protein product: CASSNEARGSHEQYF.

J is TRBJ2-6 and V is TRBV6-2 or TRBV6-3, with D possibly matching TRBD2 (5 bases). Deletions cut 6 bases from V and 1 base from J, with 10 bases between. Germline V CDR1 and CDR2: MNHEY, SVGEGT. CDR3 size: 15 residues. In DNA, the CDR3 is TGTGCCAGCAGCCAGCGCGGGTCTGGGGCCAACGTCCTGACTTTC. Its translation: CASSQRGSGANVLTF.

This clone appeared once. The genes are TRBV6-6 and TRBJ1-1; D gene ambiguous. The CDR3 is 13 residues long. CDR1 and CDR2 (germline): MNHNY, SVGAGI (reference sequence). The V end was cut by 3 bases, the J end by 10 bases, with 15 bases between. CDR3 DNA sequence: TGTGCCAGCAGTTATGATCCCGGAGTGGGAGCTTTCTTT. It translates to CASSYDPGVGAFF.

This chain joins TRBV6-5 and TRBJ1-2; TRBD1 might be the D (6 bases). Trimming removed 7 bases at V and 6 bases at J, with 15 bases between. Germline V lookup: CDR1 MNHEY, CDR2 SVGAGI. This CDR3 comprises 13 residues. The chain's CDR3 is CASNRGGGHGYTF. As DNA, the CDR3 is TGTGCCAGCAACCGAGGGGGGGGCCATGGCTACACCTTC.

CDR3 in amino acids: CASSLVEGTYNEQFF. The CDR3, as DNA: TGTGCCAGCAGTTTAGTCGAGGGAACTTACAATGAGCAGTTCTTC. The V and J genes are TRBV28 and TRBJ2-1; maybe TRBD2 (5 bases). Germline V gives CDR1 MDHEN, CDR2 SYDVKM. Trimming left V 2 bases short and J 4 bases short, with 12 bases between. This CDR3 region has 15 residues. Full variable domain (rest looked up from reference TRBV28 and TRBJ2-1): DVKVTQSSRYLVKRTGEKVFLECVQDMDHENMFWYRQDPGLGLRLIYFSYDVKMKEKGDIPEGYSVSREKKERFSLILESASTNQTSMYLCASSLVEGTYNEQFFGPGTRLTVL.

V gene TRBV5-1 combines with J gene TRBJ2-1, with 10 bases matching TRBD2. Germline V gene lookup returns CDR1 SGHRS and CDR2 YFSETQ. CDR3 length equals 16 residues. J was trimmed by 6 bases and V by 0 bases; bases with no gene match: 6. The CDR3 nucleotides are TGCGCCAGCAGCTTGGTGCCAGCGGGGGGGCCCAATGAGCAGTTCTTC. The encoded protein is CASSLVPAGGPNEQFF.

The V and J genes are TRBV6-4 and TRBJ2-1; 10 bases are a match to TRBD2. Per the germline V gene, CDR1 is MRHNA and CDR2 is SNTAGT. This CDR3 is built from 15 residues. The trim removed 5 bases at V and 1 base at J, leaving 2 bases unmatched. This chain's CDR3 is CASSPAGGSYNEQFF. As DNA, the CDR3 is TGTGCCAGCAGTCCAGCGGGGGGGTCCTACAATGAGCAGTTCTTC.